What follows are 30 T cell receptor beta chains derived from one specimen sequenced in a study of cytomegalovirus exposure and HLA in healthy donors. Primers included in the PCR were 60 Vbeta and 13 Jbeta primers. Only in-frame clones appear in the TCRdb table, and some are missing; sequencing was by immunoSEQ multiplex PCR. This table lists 80,000 to 100,000 clones. What was sequenced was PBMCs. These TCRs come from a man in his fifties in good health and CMV-seronegative.

The chain links TRBV6-5 to TRBJ1-2, with no clear D. Per the germline V gene, CDR1 is MNHEY and CDR2 is SVGAGI. The CDR3 runs 15 residues. Trimming stripped 2 bases from V and 0 bases from J, with 10 bases between. CDR3 loop: CASSYTTAANYGYTF. CDR3 nucleotides: TGTGCCAGCAGTTACACAACAGCGGCTAACTATGGCTACACCTTC.

The CDR3 loop reads CASSEGTAGGFNTEAFF. CDR3 DNA: TGTGCCAGCAGTGAAGGGACAGCAGGAGGATTTAACACTGAAGCTTTCTTT. The V call is TRBV6-1, the J call TRBJ1-1, with D possibly TRBD1 on 6 matching bases. This CDR3 contains 17 residues. Between the trimmed V and J ends, which lost 1 base and 2 bases, there was a span of 17 bases. Per the germline V gene, CDR1 is MNHNS and CDR2 is SASEGT.

The chain combines TRBV4-2 with TRBJ2-7; tentatively, D is TRBD2 (7 bases). The CDR3 spans 15 residues. Per germline, CDR1 LGHNA and CDR2 YNFKEQ. V was pared by 1 base and J by 3 bases, with 13 bases between. In nucleotides, the CDR3 is TGTGCCAGCAGCCAAGTGGGCGGGGGCAGCTACGAGCAGTACTTC. Translated: CASSQVGGGSYEQYF.

The chain employs TRBV5-4 and TRBJ1-2, with 7 bases matching TRBD1. J lost 2 bases, V lost 4 bases, and 5 bases had no gene match. Looked up from germline, CDR1 is SGHNT and CDR2 is YYREEE (reference sequence). This CDR3 region has 14 residues. DNA of the CDR3: TGTGCCAGCAGCGGGACAGTCACAAACTATGGCTACACCTTC. Translation gives CASSGTVTNYGYTF.

The chain combines TRBV5-6 with TRBJ1-1; D possibly corresponds to TRBD1 (6 bases). The CDR3 spans 15 residues. Deletions cut 0 bases from V and 1 base from J, with 10 bases between. Germline V gives CDR1 SGHDT, CDR2 YYEEEE. The CDR3 protein is CASSLGDTRNTEAFF. DNA for the CDR3: TGTGCCAGCAGCTTGGGGGACACTAGGAACACTGAAGCTTTCTTT.

The V gene is TRBV29-1, the J gene TRBJ1-3, with D tentatively TRBD1 (6 bases). Trimming cost V 5 bases and J 0 bases, with 8 bases left between them. Germline CDR1 is SQVTM and CDR2 is ANQGSEA. The CDR3 has 13 residues. CDR3 sequence: CSVSQGSGNTIYF. The CDR3 nucleotides are TGCAGCGTTTCACAGGGCTCTGGAAACACCATATATTTT.

V and J are TRBV20-1 and TRBJ2-7, with D unresolved. Germline lookup yields CDR1 DFQATT and CDR2 SNEGSKA (reference sequence). The CDR3 spans 11 residues. V was pared by 6 bases and J by 4 bases, with 10 bases between. Here the CDR3 DNA reads TGCAGTGCCCCCTCCCCTTACGAGCAGTACTTC. It translates to CSAPSPYEQYF.

The J gene is TRBJ1-5, the V gene TRBV29-1; D is uncertain. Germline CDR1 is SQVTM and CDR2 is ANQGSEA. The CDR3 spans 13 residues. Trimming cost V 5 bases and J 0 bases, with 8 bases left between them. CDR3 in DNA: TGCAGCGTTTCGTGGAGTAGCAATCAGCCCCAGCATTTT. Protein: CSVSWSSNQPQHF. Together with reference TRBV29-1 and TRBJ1-5, the CDR3 gives the full variable domain: SAVISQKPSRDICQRGTSLTIQCQVDSQVTMMFWYRQQPGQSLTLIATANQGSEATYESGFVIDKFPISRPNLTFSTLTVSNMSPEDSSIYLCSVSWSSNQPQHFGDGTRLSIL.

The V gene is TRBV9, the J gene TRBJ2-1; 9 bases align to TRBD2. V was clipped by 0 bases and J by 5 bases; unmatched bases: 9. The CDR3 covers 17 residues. Germline V gives CDR1 SGDLS, CDR2 YYNGEE. CDR3 residues: CASSVATAGGLHNEQFF. CDR3 bases: TGTGCCAGCAGCGTAGCAACGGCGGGGGGGTTACACAATGAGCAGTTCTTC. Using reference TRBV9 and TRBJ2-1 for the parts outside the CDR3, the full variable domain is DSGVTQTPKHLITATGQRVTLRCSPRSGDLSVYWYQQSLDQGLQFLIQYYNGEERAKGNILERFSAQQFPDLHSELNLSSLELGDSALYFCASSVATAGGLHNEQFFGPGTRLTVL.

The chain employs TRBV30 and TRBJ1-2; the D gene is possibly TRBD1 (6 bases). The CDR3 is 15 amino acids. V shed 3 bases and J shed 1 base, with 15 bases lying between them. Germline V gene sequence: CDR1 GTSNPN, CDR2 SVGIG (reference sequence). CDR3 sequence (DNA): TGTGCCTGGAGGTACCTGGCAGGGGATAACTATGGCTACACCTTC. This encodes CAWRYLAGDNYGYTF.

The chain employs TRBV6-4 and TRBJ2-5; D may be TRBD1 (6 bases). The CDR3 is 14 residues long. Germline CDR1 reads MRHNA; CDR2 reads SNTAGT. V was trimmed by 3 bases and J by 1 base, leaving 9 bases between them. Here the CDR3 reads CASSEQGFQETQYF. For the CDR3, the DNA is TGTGCCAGCAGTGAACAGGGTTTCCAAGAGACCCAGTACTTC.

CDR3 region: CASSGEFGTEAFF. The DNA for the CDR3 is TGTGCCAGCAGTGGTGAGTTCGGGACTGAAGCTTTCTTT. The rearrangement links TRBV6-1 to TRBJ1-1; D gene uncertain. This CDR3 is built from 13 residues. CDR1 is MNHNS, CDR2 SASEGT, per germline. V shed 4 bases and J shed 5 bases, with 11 bases lying between them.

The genes are TRBV29-1 and TRBJ2-5; 8 bases align to TRBD2. Looked up from germline, CDR1 is SQVTM and CDR2 is ANQGSEA. The V gene end was trimmed by 5 bases and the J gene end by 4 bases; junction bases not matched to a gene: 12. This CDR3 has 15 residues. The CDR3 coding sequence is TGCAGCGTTTTGTTCGGGGGGGCCATCGGAGAGACCCAGTACTTC. It translates to CSVLFGGAIGETQYF.

The genes are TRBV28 and TRBJ2-2, with D maybe TRBD2 (6 bases). The germline V gene has CDR1 MDHEN and CDR2 SYDVKM. The V end was cut by 2 bases, the J end by 11 bases, with 18 bases between. The CDR3 sequence is 15 residues long. CDR3 in DNA: TGTGCCAGCAGTTTAGAGTTTGGCGGGGCAGACGAGCTGTTTTTT. It encodes CASSLEFGGADELFF.

V and J are TRBV7-6 and TRBJ1-4, with 9 bases fitting TRBD1. The CDR3 totals 16 residues. Trimming at V came to 1 base and at J to 7 bases, leaving 7 bases not matched to a gene. The germline V gene encodes CDR1 SGHVS and CDR2 FNYEAQ. This CDR3 reads CASSLESGTGREKLFF. The CDR3, as DNA: TGTGCCAGCAGCTTAGAATCCGGGACAGGGCGTGAAAAACTGTTTTTT.

The gene calls are TRBV18 and TRBJ2-7; 8 bases are shared with TRBD1. J gave up 4 bases and V 6 bases, and 8 bases lay outside the gene matches. The CDR3 runs to 14 residues. The germline gives CDR1 KGHSH, CDR2 LQKENI. This CDR3 is CASSLGQGGYEQYF. Here the CDR3 DNA reads TGTGCCAGCTCCCTTGGACAGGGTGGATACGAGCAGTACTTC.

This chain joins TRBV5-1 and TRBJ1-2; D gene ambiguous. Germline CDR1 and CDR2: SGHRS and YFSETQ. The CDR3 totals 16 residues. Trimming took off 0 bases at V and 4 bases at J, with 16 bases between the two ends. The CDR3 region has the DNA TGCGCCAGCAGCTTGGGGGCCACTTTAATTGGCTATGGCTACACCTTC. The encoded protein is CASSLGATLIGYGYTF.

The chain recombines TRBV5-6 with TRBJ2-2; a weak D match, TRBD1 (5 bases). The CDR3 is 16 residues long. Germline CDR1 is SGHDT and CDR2 is YYEEEE. V was cut by 0 bases and J by 1 base, with 10 bases left in between. The CDR3 sequence is CASSLEDTLNTGELFF. CDR3 DNA: TGTGCCAGCAGCTTGGAGGACACCTTGAACACCGGGGAGCTGTTTTTT.

V gene TRBV4-1 combines with J gene TRBJ1-5; D is uncertain. V was cut by 0 bases and J by 3 bases, with 12 bases left in between. Germline V gene lookup returns CDR1 MGHRA and CDR2 YSYEKL. The CDR3 consists of 16 residues. CDR3 nucleotides: TGCGCCAGCAGCCAAGATCGGAGGAGGATCAATCAGCCCCAGCATTTT. It codes for CASSQDRRRINQPQHF.

This rearrangement joins TRBV28 to TRBJ1-3; D is ambiguous. V was clipped by 7 bases and J by 1 base, with 11 bases between them. The CDR3 is 14 residues long. Germline loops: CDR1 MDHEN, CDR2 SYDVKM. The DNA of the CDR3 is TGTGCCAGCAAGCCGAGCCTTTCTGGAAACACCATATATTTT. This codes for CASKPSLSGNTIYF.

The V and J genes are TRBV19 and TRBJ2-1, with D possibly being TRBD2 (6 bases). The CDR3 sequence is 14 residues long. V lost 3 bases and J 7 bases, leaving 13 bases between the germline ends. The germline V gene encodes CDR1 LNHDA and CDR2 SQIVND (reference sequence). In nucleotides, the CDR3 is TGTGCCAGTAGTATTCTCGGGGGAACAAATGAGCAGTTCTTC. Translation: CASSILGGTNEQFF.

Here the CDR3 reads CSVSAGGSTDTQYF. DNA of the CDR3: TGCAGCGTGTCAGCGGGGGGGAGCACAGATACGCAGTATTTT. The chain carries TRBV29-1 and TRBJ2-3; 10 nucleotides line up with TRBD2. V was pared by 6 bases and J by 0 bases, with 3 bases of the junction left unmatched. Germline loops: CDR1 SQVTM, CDR2 ANQGSEA. The CDR3 length is 14 residues.

The chain carries TRBV2 and TRBJ2-5; D gene uncertain. The CDR3 has 14 amino acids. Germline CDR1 and CDR2: SNHLY and FYNNEI. Trimming took off 2 bases at V and 0 bases at J, with 7 bases between the two ends. CDR3 DNA sequence: TGTGCCAGCAGTGAACAGCGTTACCAAGAGACCCAGTACTTC. Translation: CASSEQRYQETQYF.

The V call is TRBV7-2, the J call TRBJ1-1; 9 bases match TRBD1. CDR3 size: 14 residues. The trim removed 5 bases at V and 5 bases at J, leaving 6 bases unmatched. CDR1 SGHTA and CDR2 FQGNSA come from the germline V gene. In DNA, the CDR3 is TGTGCCAGCAGCACGACAGGGGGGTTAACTGAAGCTTTCTTT. Amino acids: CASSTTGGLTEAFF.

About this clone itself: In the same sample, other DNA sequences code for this CDR3. This rearrangement joins TRBV5-1 to TRBJ2-1; 7 bases line up with TRBD1. This CDR3 is 17 amino acids long. The V gene end was trimmed by 4 bases and the J gene end by 0 bases; junction bases not matched to a gene: 10. Per the germline V gene, CDR1 is SGHRS and CDR2 is YFSETQ. CDR3 residues: CASSRRQGHSSYNEQFF. The CDR3 DNA is TGCGCCAGCAGCAGGAGACAGGGTCACAGCTCCTACAATGAGCAGTTCTTC.

This chain uses TRBV7-9 with TRBJ2-7; D remains ambiguous. The CDR3 contains 14 residues. The germline V gene has CDR1 SEHNR and CDR2 FQNEAQ (reference sequence). The V end lost 4 bases, the J end lost 0 bases, and 10 bases lay between the germline ends. The CDR3 DNA reads as TGTGCCAGCAGCTCTCACTGGAGCTCCTACGAGCAGTACTTC. It yields the protein CASSSHWSSYEQYF.

The chain combines TRBV18 with TRBJ2-7, with 7 bases identical to TRBD1. The V gene's germline CDR1 is KGHSH and CDR2 LQKENI. The CDR3 totals 15 residues. V lost 1 base and J lost 5; bases outside the gene matches: 8. CDR3 region: CASSPQPGGDDEQYF. The CDR3 nucleotides are TGTGCCAGCTCACCACAGCCAGGGGGAGATGACGAGCAGTACTTC.

The chain couples TRBV14 to TRBJ2-5; 9 positions match TRBD1. Germline CDR1 reads SGHDN; CDR2 reads FVKESK. V dropped 1 base and J dropped 2; count of bases not matched to a gene: 2. The CDR3 runs to 15 residues. In DNA form, the CDR3 reads TGTGCCAGCAGCCAAGCGGGACAGGGACAAGAGACCCAGTACTTC. This gives the protein CASSQAGQGQETQYF.

The rearrangement uses TRBV5-6 and TRBJ1-1, with D possibly being TRBD1 (5 bases). Germline assignment: CDR1 SGHDT and CDR2 YYEEEE. V gave up 4 bases and J gave up 6 bases, with 10 bases separating them. The CDR3 has 12 amino acids. The CDR3 coding sequence is TGTGCCAGCAGCGTCCCGGGGGCTGAAGCTTTCTTT. Its protein product is CASSVPGAEAFF.

This rearrangement joins TRBV7-9 to TRBJ1-2; the match to TRBD1 covers 7 bases. The CDR3 consists of 13 residues. Germline V gives CDR1 SEHNR, CDR2 FQNEAQ (reference sequence). V was pared by 3 bases and J by 8 bases, with 6 bases of the junction left unmatched. In DNA form, the CDR3 reads TGTGCCAGCAGCTTGAGCGACAGGGCGGGCTACACCTTC. Protein: CASSLSDRAGYTF.